Presented here are 19 T cell receptor beta chains from one specimen sequenced in a study of technical replicates of blood from a few donors. Data came from immunoSEQ multiplex PCR; TCRdb stores just in-frame clones and leaves some out. The sample lists some 80,000 clones, roughly 90% occurring once. The source material was T cells isolated from PBMCs. Every receptor here comes from a human donor in good health.

This clone was recorded only once. This rearrangement joins TRBV2 to TRBJ2-1; 7 bases map to TRBD1. Germline CDR1 SNHLY, CDR2 FYNNEI. This CDR3 region has 13 residues. The junction had 4 bases not matched to a gene; V was cut back by 5 bases and J by 6 bases. The DNA for the CDR3 is TGTGCCAGCAGTTCTGGACAGGCCAATGAGCAGTTCTTC. Translating gives CASSSGQANEQFF.

The chain employs TRBV27 and TRBJ2-2; 12 nucleotides align to TRBD2. Germline V gives CDR1 MNHEY, CDR2 SMNVEV (reference sequence). The V and J ends lost 3 bases and 3 bases, in that order; junction bases with no gene match: 11. The CDR3 contains 19 residues. The CDR3 loop reads CASSFRTWTSGIDTGELFF. CDR3 in DNA: TGTGCCAGCAGTTTCCGCACCTGGACTAGCGGGATAGACACCGGGGAGCTGTTTTTT.

This clone was seen just once. This sequence joins TRBV29-1 and TRBJ2-5; perhaps TRBD2 as D (6 bases). There are 14 residues in the CDR3. V was trimmed by 1 base and J by 2 bases, leaving 11 bases between them. Germline V gene sequence: CDR1 SQVTM, CDR2 ANQGSEA. The CDR3 sequence is CSVEGRERQETQYF. The CDR3 bases are TGCAGCGTTGAAGGACGGGAGAGACAAGAGACCCAGTACTTC.

J is TRBJ1-3 and V is TRBV7-2, with D possibly TRBD1 on 5 matching bases. From germline, CDR1 is SGHTA and CDR2 FQGNSA. Trimming removed 1 base at V and 2 bases at J, with 9 bases between. The CDR3 has 15 residues. The CDR3 DNA reads TGTGCCAGCAGCTTAGGCGCAGGGCCTGGAAACACCATATATTTT. The encoded protein is CASSLGAGPGNTIYF.

The chain employs TRBV2 and TRBJ2-3, with D tentatively TRBD2 (5 bases). From germline, CDR1 is SNHLY and CDR2 FYNNEI. With 3 bases removed from V and 5 bases from J, the gap between germline ends came to 18 bases. The CDR3 covers 16 residues. The CDR3 is CASSETDWGALDTQYF. CDR3 sequence (DNA): TGTGCCAGCAGTGAGACGGACTGGGGAGCGTTAGATACGCAGTATTTT.

This clone is a singleton in its sample. The genes are TRBV30 and TRBJ1-2; no reliable D call. V shed 0 bases and J shed 8 bases, with 13 bases lying between them. Germline CDR1 is GTSNPN and CDR2 is SVGIG (reference sequence). The CDR3 has 13 amino acids. DNA for the CDR3: TGTGCCTGGAGTGTACGTCAAACGGGGGGCTACACCTTC. It codes for CAWSVRQTGGYTF.

The rearrangement joins TRBV7-2 to TRBJ2-7; TRBD2 matches at 7 bases. Germline loops: CDR1 SGHTA, CDR2 FQGNSA. The CDR3 has 15 amino acids. V gave up 1 base and J gave up 3 bases; unmatched junction bases: 6. CDR3: CASSLGGGSIYEQYF. Written as DNA, the CDR3 is TGTGCCAGCAGCTTAGGGGGCGGGAGTATCTACGAGCAGTACTTC. Drawing the rest from reference TRBV7-2 and TRBJ2-7, the complete variable domain is GAGVSQSPSNKVTEKGKDVELRCDPISGHTALYWYRQSLGQGLEFLIYFQGNSAPDKSGLPSDRFSAERTGGSVSTLTIQRTQQEDSAVYLCASSLGGGSIYEQYFGPGTRLTVT.

The J gene is TRBJ1-3, the V gene TRBV4-1; D gene ambiguous. V was cut by 3 bases and J by 0 bases, with 12 bases left in between. The CDR3 covers 16 residues. Germline values: CDR1 MGHRA, CDR2 YSYEKL. The CDR3 sequence is CASSHGNPSSGNTIYF. CDR3 DNA: TGCGCCAGCAGCCACGGGAACCCAAGCTCTGGAAACACCATATATTTT.

The chain links TRBV5-4 to TRBJ2-5; TRBD1 aligns across 7 bases. Germline V gene lookup returns CDR1 SGHNT and CDR2 YYREEE (reference sequence). This CDR3 has 13 residues. J gave up 5 bases and V 2 bases, and 3 bases lay outside the gene matches. The DNA for the CDR3 is TGTGCCAGCAGCTTCGACAGGGATGAGACCCAGTACTTC. Translated: CASSFDRDETQYF.

J is TRBJ2-1 and V is TRBV9; 15 bases map to TRBD2. This CDR3 has 15 amino acids. Trimming at V came to 2 bases and at J to 8 bases, leaving 2 bases not matched to a gene. Germline V gene sequence: CDR1 SGDLS, CDR2 YYNGEE. Here the CDR3 DNA reads TGTGCCAGCAGCGTGTGGACTAGCGGGAGGGATGAGCAGTTCTTC. Protein sequence: CASSVWTSGRDEQFF.

J is TRBJ1-2 and V is TRBV19; TRBD1 aligns across 9 bases. J lost 3 bases, V lost 6 bases, and 8 bases had no gene match. The germline V gene encodes CDR1 LNHDA and CDR2 SQIVND (reference sequence). The length of the CDR3 is 15 residues. The CDR3 DNA follows: TGTGCCAGTAGAGCACAGGGGGCGCAGGACTATGGCTACACCTTC. It yields the protein CASRAQGAQDYGYTF. Full variable domain (remainder filled in from reference TRBV19 and TRBJ1-2): DGGITQSPKYLFRKEGQNVTLSCEQNLNHDAMYWYRQDPGQGLRLIYYSQIVNDFQKGDIAEGYSVSREKKESFPLTVTSAQKNPTAFYLCASRAQGAQDYGYTFGSGTRLTVV.

The V and J genes are TRBV27 and TRBJ2-7; 12 bases align to TRBD2. The V and J ends lost 6 bases and 4 bases, in that order; junction bases with no gene match: 13. The CDR3 loop spans 17 amino acids. Germline V gene lookup returns CDR1 MNHEY and CDR2 SMNVEV (reference sequence). CDR3 in amino acids: CASSEVFGTSGYYEQYF. The DNA of the CDR3 is TGTGCCAGCAGCGAAGTTTTTGGGACTAGCGGGTATTACGAGCAGTACTTC.

The CDR3 sequence is CASSTGPDNYGYTF. Written as DNA, the CDR3 is TGCGCCAGCAGCACGGGTCCTGATAACTATGGCTACACCTTC. The chain couples TRBV5-1 to TRBJ1-2; D gene uncertain. CDR1 and CDR2 from the germline V gene are SGHRS and YFSETQ. CDR3 size: 14 residues. The V and J ends lost 4 bases and 1 base respectively, with 11 bases between them.

This clone appeared once. This sequence joins TRBV19 and TRBJ2-7; D is perhaps TRBD1 (7 bases). V was cut by 4 bases and J by 3 bases, with 10 bases left in between. The CDR3 loop spans 13 amino acids. From germline, CDR1 is LNHDA and CDR2 SQIVND (reference sequence). CDR3 amino acids: CASSNQGGYEQYF. In DNA form, the CDR3 reads TGTGCCAGTAGTAATCAGGGGGGCTACGAGCAGTACTTC.

The chain combines TRBV5-1 with TRBJ2-6; maybe TRBD2 (5 bases). V lost 3 bases and J 0 bases, leaving 16 bases between the germline ends. The CDR3 runs 18 residues. CDR1 and CDR2 (germline): SGHRS, YFSETQ. This chain's CDR3 is CASSYLPSGGSGANVLTF. In DNA form, the CDR3 reads TGCGCCAGCAGCTATTTGCCCAGCGGAGGCTCTGGGGCCAACGTCCTGACTTTC.

The chain recombines TRBV7-6 with TRBJ2-2; the match to TRBD2 covers 16 bases. CDR1 SGHVS and CDR2 FNYEAQ come from the germline V gene. The junction had 6 bases not matched to a gene; V was cut back by 5 bases and J by 6 bases. This CDR3 comprises 17 residues. Here the CDR3 DNA reads TGTGCCAGCAGCGGGACTAGCGGGAGGGCTAGGGCCGGGGAGCTGTTTTTT. The encoded protein is CASSGTSGRARAGELFF.

The chain is built from TRBV7-3 and TRBJ2-3; the match to TRBD1 covers 10 bases. The CDR3 extends over 19 amino acids. Germline values: CDR1 SGHTA, CDR2 FQGTGA. Trimming removed 5 bases from V and 1 base from J; junction bases left unmatched: 15. CDR3 residues: CASSIVPGQGMIGTDTQYF. CDR3 DNA: TGTGCCAGCAGCATAGTACCGGGACAGGGGATGATAGGCACAGATACGCAGTATTTT.

The chain carries TRBV30 and TRBJ1-3, with TRBD1 matching over 11 bases. V dropped 5 bases and J dropped 5; count of bases not matched to a gene: 5. There are 14 residues in the CDR3. In germline, CDR1 is GTSNPN, CDR2 SVGIG (reference sequence). For the CDR3, the DNA is TGTGCCTGGGGGGACAGGGGGTCTAGAAACACCATATATTTT. Translated, it gives CAWGDRGSRNTIYF.

The rearrangement uses TRBV7-7 and TRBJ1-1; D not resolved. From germline, CDR1 is SSHAT and CDR2 FNYEAQ (reference sequence). The CDR3 covers 13 residues. The V gene lost 3 bases and the J gene lost 1 base, with 6 bases spanning the gap. CDR3 amino acids: CASSLKANTEAFF. The CDR3 DNA reads as TGTGCCAGCAGCTTGAAAGCGAACACTGAAGCTTTCTTT.